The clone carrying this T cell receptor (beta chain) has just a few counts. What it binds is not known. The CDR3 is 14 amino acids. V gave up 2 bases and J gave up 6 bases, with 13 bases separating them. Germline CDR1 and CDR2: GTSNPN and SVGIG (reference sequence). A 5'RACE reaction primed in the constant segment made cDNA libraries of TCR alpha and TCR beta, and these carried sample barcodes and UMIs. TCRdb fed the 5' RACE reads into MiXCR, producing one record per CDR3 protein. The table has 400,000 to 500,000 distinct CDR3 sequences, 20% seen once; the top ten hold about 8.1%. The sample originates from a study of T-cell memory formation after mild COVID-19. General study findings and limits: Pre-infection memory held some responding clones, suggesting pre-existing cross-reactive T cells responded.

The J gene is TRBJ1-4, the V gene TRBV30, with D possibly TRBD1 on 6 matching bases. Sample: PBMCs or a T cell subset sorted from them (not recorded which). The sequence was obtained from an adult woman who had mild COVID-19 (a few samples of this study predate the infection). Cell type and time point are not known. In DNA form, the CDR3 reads TGTGCCTGGAGTCGAGGGGGAGACGATGAAAAACTGTTTTTT. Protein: CAWSRGGDDEKLFF.